This T cell receptor beta chain was sequenced in a study of blood T cell repertoires in COVID-19. Study-wide background: Spain, Italy and the United States supplied samples that represented acute and convalescent COVID-19. Sample material is recorded as cDNA or gDNA derived from T cells, B-cell-depleted T cells, or PBMCs.

Deletions cut 2 bases from V and 10 bases from J, with 9 bases between. Germline V CDR1 and CDR2: KGHSH, LQKENI. This CDR3 spans 12 amino acids. Turning to this clone: The sample contains more than one DNA sequence encoding this CDR3.

Study processing details: Nucleated cell number was recorded as an estimate derived from reference gene primer amplification. Repertoires were generated with immunoSEQ multiplex PCR, while TCRdb's copy carries only in-frame clones and drops some. V and J calls and clone size come straight from that table; D and trimming were deduced from the DNA. In the table there are some 110,000 clones, over 75% of which are singletons. The chain recombines TRBV18 with TRBJ2-1, with D perhaps TRBD1 (6 bases). The sequence was obtained from a human donor with active COVID-19. The donor label of this sample is uncertain. Input material: peripheral blood. The DNA for the CDR3 is TGTGCCAGCTCACCAGGGGGCGACGAGCAGTTCTTC. Protein: CASSPGGDEQFF.